The next 14 T cell receptor beta chains were all read from a single sample in a study of T cells expressing NK-cell markers (dated by TCRdb to the early 2020s). Library generation was performed with 5' RACE. Instrument used: Illumina HiSeq 2000. Based on TCRdb reprocessing of the reads, there is one entry per CDR3 protein sequence, and DNA is missing. This sample's listing comprises 250,000 to 300,000 distinct CDR3 sequences. The top ten clonotypes cover 3.5% to 5% of the sample. Material for sequencing was blood T cells: a sorted CD56 or NKG2C T cell subset, CD4+ or CD8+ T cells, or bulk PBMC T cells (not recorded which). Source of these receptors: a woman aged 18 to 75 in good health.

The CDR3 sequence: CASTIRQGVEETQYF. J is TRBJ2-5 and V is TRBV12-3 or TRBV12-4; TCRdb designates TRBD1, a call that cannot be tested without DNA. The CDR3 is made up of 15 amino acids.

The chain links TRBV20-1 to TRBJ1-1. CDR1 DFQATT and CDR2 SNEGSKA come from the germline V gene (reference sequence). The CDR3 extends over 15 amino acids. CDR3 in amino acids: CSATRALIRDTEAFF.

The chain recombines TRBV12-3 or TRBV12-4 with TRBJ2-7; TCRdb's assignment of TRBD1 cannot be checked, as there is no DNA. The CDR3 runs 17 residues. The CDR3 spells CASSLAQGGEEIYEQYF.

This chain connects TRBV7-8 to TRBJ1-5. Per germline, CDR1 SGHVS and CDR2 FQNEAQ. The CDR3 loop spans 14 amino acids. The CDR3 loop reads CASSSQDRNQPQHF.

The chain employs TRBV20-1 and TRBJ2-1; TCRdb's D call of TRBD2 is untestable without DNA. The CDR3 extends over 12 amino acids. The germline CDR1 and CDR2 sequences are DFQATT and SNEGSKA (reference sequence). The CDR3 is CSAVAGGNEQFF.

The rearrangement uses TRBV9 and TRBJ2-5; the TRBD1 assignment by TCRdb is unverifiable without DNA. Germline CDR1 is SGDLS and CDR2 is YYNGEE. The CDR3 is made up of 15 amino acids. The CDR3 loop reads CASSPGTGELETQYF. The full variable domain, completed using reference TRBV9 and TRBJ2-5, is DSGVTQTPKHLITATGQRVTLRCSPRSGDLSVYWYQQSLDQGLQFLIQYYNGEERAKGNILERFSAQQFPDLHSELNLSSLELGDSALYFCASSPGTGELETQYFGPGTRLLVL.

The genes are TRBV7-2 and TRBJ2-3; checking the TCRdb D call of TRBD2 is not possible without DNA. The germline gives CDR1 SGHTA, CDR2 FQGNSA. The CDR3 runs 17 residues. The CDR3 region is CASSLALRIAGAHTQYF.

The rearrangement joins TRBV10-3 to TRBJ1-1; lacking DNA, the TRBD1 call made by TCRdb goes unchecked. Looked up from germline, CDR1 is ENHRY and CDR2 is SYGVKD. The CDR3 loop spans 16 amino acids. The CDR3: CAINSRDRGESTEAFF.

The rearrangement links TRBV18 to TRBJ1-4. Germline lookup yields CDR1 KGHSH and CDR2 LQKENI. This CDR3 is built from 14 residues. The chain's CDR3 is CASSPFATNEKLFF.

CDR3 in amino acids: CASSLVWTSGSFEQFF. V gene TRBV11-2 combines with J gene TRBJ2-1; TCRdb designates TRBD2, a call that cannot be tested without DNA. The germline V gene encodes CDR1 SGHAT and CDR2 FQNNGV. The CDR3 sequence is 16 residues long.

V usage is TRBV4-1 and J usage is TRBJ2-1; TCRdb indicates TRBD2, and absent DNA this call remains unverified. Germline-derived CDR1 and CDR2 are MGHRA and YSYEKL. The CDR3 totals 18 residues. The CDR3 region is CASSQLVTSGGGDNEQFF.

The V call is TRBV20-1, the J call TRBJ2-5. The CDR3 loop spans 16 amino acids. CDR1 and CDR2 from the germline V gene are DFQATT and SNEGSKA (reference sequence). CDR3 in amino acids: CSAGEPVGLTRETQYF.

This sequence joins TRBV6-1 and TRBJ1-6; absent DNA, TCRdb's TRBD1 call cannot be checked. This CDR3 is 13 amino acids long. CDR1 MNHNS and CDR2 SASEGT come from the germline V gene. The CDR3 reads CASTREPNSPLHF.

CDR3: CASTGQGVGNEQFF. The gene calls are TRBV6-1 and TRBJ2-1; TCRdb gives TRBD1 as the D gene, but with no DNA this cannot be confirmed. The CDR3 is 14 residues long. Germline-derived CDR1 and CDR2 are MNHNS and SASEGT.